This T cell receptor beta chain was retrieved from a study of graft-versus-host responses after intestinal transplantation. Study-level background: Every recipient had anti-thymocyte globulin induction and 2 to 3 years of tacrolimus plus steroids. The study, taken as a whole, reports: Some patients had graft-donor T cell macrochimerism. In their allografts, the ratios of graft-versus-host to host-versus-graft T cell clones were high.

Germline V gives CDR1 SGHKS, CDR2 YYEKEE (reference sequence). The CDR3 has 14 amino acids. Trimming removed 4 bases from V and 0 bases from J, with 11 bases in between. A remark on this clone: Antigen: not known.

Assay used: immunoSEQ multiplex PCR; TCRdb lists only in-frame clones, some missing. The table records approximately 88,000 clones, about 94% of them present only once. The sequenced sample was unstimulated CD4+ T cells sorted from spleen or lymph node cells, obtained before transplant. The V gene is TRBV5-5, the J gene TRBJ2-7; weak D call: TRBD1 (6 bases). The receptor was isolated from a human donor who was the organ donor for an intestinal transplant. CDR3 loop: CASSITGRSYEQYF. The CDR3 nucleotides are TGTGCCAGCAGCATTACAGGGCGCTCCTACGAGCAGTACTTC.